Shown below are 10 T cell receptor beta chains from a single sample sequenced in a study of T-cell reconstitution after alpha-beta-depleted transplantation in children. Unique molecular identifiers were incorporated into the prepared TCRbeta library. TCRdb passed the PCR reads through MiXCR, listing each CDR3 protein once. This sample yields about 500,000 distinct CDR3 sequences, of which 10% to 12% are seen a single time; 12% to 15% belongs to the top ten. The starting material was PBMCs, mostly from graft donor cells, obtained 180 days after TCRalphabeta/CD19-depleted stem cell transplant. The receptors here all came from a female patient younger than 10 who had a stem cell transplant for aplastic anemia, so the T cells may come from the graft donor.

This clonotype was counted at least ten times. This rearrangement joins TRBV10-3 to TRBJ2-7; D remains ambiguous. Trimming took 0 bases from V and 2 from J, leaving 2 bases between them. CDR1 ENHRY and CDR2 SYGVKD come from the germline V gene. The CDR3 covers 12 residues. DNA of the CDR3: TGTGCCATCAGTGAGTCGACCTACGAGCAGTACTTC. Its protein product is CAISESTYEQYF.

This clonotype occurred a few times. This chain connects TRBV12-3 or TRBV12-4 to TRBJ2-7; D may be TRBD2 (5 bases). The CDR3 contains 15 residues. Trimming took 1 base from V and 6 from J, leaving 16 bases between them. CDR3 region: CASSLVRTDASEQYF. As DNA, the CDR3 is TGTGCCAGCAGTTTAGTAAGGACTGATGCCTCCGAGCAGTACTTC.

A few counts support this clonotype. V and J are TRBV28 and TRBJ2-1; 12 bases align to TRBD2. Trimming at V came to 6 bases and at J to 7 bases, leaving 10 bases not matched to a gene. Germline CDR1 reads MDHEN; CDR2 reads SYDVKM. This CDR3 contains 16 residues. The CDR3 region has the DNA TGTGCCAGCAGCGGACGTAGTCTAGCGGGGGGGAATGAGCAGTTCTTC. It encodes CASSGRSLAGGNEQFF. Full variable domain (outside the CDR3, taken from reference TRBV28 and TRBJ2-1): DVKVTQSSRYLVKRTGEKVFLECVQDMDHENMFWYRQDPGLGLRLIYFSYDVKMKEKGDIPEGYSVSREKKERFSLILESASTNQTSMYLCASSGRSLAGGNEQFFGPGTRLTVL.

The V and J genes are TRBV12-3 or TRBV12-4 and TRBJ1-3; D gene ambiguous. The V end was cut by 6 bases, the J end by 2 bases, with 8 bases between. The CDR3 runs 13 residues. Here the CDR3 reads CASSHSTGNTIYF. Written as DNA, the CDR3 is TGTGCCAGCAGCCACAGCACTGGAAACACCATATATTTT.

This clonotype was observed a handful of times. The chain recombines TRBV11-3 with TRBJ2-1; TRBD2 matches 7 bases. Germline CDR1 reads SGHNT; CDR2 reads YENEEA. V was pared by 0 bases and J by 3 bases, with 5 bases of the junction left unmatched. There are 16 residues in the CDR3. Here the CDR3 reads CASSLDGPSGYNEQFF. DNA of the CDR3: TGTGCCAGCAGCTTAGATGGGCCTAGCGGCTACAATGAGCAGTTCTTC.

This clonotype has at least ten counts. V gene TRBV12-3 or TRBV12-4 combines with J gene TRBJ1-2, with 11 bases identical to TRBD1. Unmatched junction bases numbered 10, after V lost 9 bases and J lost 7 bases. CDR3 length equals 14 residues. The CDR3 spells CASSPGTGGRGYTF. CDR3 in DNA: TGTGCCAGTTCACCCGGGACAGGGGGTCGTGGCTACACCTTC.

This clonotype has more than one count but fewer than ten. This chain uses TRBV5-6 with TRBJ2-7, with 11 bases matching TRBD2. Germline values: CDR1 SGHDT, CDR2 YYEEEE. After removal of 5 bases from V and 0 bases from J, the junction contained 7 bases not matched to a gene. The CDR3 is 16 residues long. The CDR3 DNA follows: TGTGCCAGCAGGGCGGGACTAGCGGTGAGCTCCTACGAGCAGTACGTC. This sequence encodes CASRAGLAVSSYEQYV.

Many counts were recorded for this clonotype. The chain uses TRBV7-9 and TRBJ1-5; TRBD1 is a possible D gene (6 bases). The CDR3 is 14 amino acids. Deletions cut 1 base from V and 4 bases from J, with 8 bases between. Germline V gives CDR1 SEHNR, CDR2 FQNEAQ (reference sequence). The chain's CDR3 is CASSLEQGNQPQHF. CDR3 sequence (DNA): TGTGCCAGCAGCTTAGAACAGGGAAATCAGCCCCAGCATTTT.

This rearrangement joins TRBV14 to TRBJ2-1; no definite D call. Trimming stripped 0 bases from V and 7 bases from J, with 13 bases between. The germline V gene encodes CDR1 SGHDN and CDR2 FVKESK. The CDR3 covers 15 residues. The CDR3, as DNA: TGTGCCAGCAGCCAAGATCCCCCCTTAGGGAATGAGCAGTTCTTC. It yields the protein CASSQDPPLGNEQFF.

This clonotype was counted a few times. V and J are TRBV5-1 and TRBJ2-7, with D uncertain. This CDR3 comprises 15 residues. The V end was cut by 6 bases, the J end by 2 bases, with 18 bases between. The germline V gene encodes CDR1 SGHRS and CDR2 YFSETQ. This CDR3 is CASTPLHNLTYEQYF. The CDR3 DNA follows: TGCGCCAGCACCCCTCTTCACAATTTGACCTACGAGCAGTACTTC.